This T cell receptor (beta chain) emerged from a study of cytomegalovirus exposure and HLA in healthy donors. Study details: An earlier analysis found 100 million or so unique TCR beta sequences from about 190 million T cells. The study placed 80% to 90% of its approximately 400 genotyped donors in the Caucasian-associated ancestry cluster.

Use of 60 Vbeta and 13 Jbeta primers characterized the PCR. The assay was immunoSEQ multiplex PCR, and TCRdb's table has in-frame clones only and misses some. The sample includes roughly 120,000 clones, approximately 71% of them seen just once. The study, taken as a whole, reports: In a later analysis, an Asian-associated ancestry cluster reportedly showed fewer N-insertions than the roughly 710-donor mean. Later analysis showed TCR association rates varying by HLA locus, highest for DRB1 and lowest for HLA-C.

In the case of this clone: Antigen unknown.

The TCR sequence derives from a woman aged 65 to 85 in good health and CMV-seropositive. The sample comprised PBMCs.

CDR3 protein: CASREFYEQYF. The CDR3, as DNA: TGTGCCTCAAGGGAGTTCTACGAGCAGTACTTC. The chain carries TRBV6-1 and TRBJ2-7; TRBD2 might be the D (5 bases). V was shortened by 11 bases and J by 3 bases, with 11 bases between the two germline ends. The CDR3 loop spans 11 amino acids. Germline CDR1 and CDR2: MNHNS and SASEGT.